Listed below are T cell receptor beta chains from one sample, sequenced in a study of cytomegalovirus exposure and HLA in healthy donors. Sequenced by immunoSEQ multiplex PCR; TCRdb stores in-frame clones only, minus some. The table has a few hundred thousand clones, about 80% seen once. Sequenced material: PBMCs. These receptors were collected from a girl under 18 in good health and CMV-seronegative. CDR3s include the opening cysteine and the closing phenylalanine or tryptophan. D genes are given only for firm matches. The listing skips clone size in some rows; elsewhere it reads once, few, many or a size class.

TRBV7-6	TRBJ2-2	few	TRBD2	14	CASRGLAGRFELFF	TGTGCCAGCAGGGGACTAGCGGGGCGATTTGAGCTGTTTTTT
TRBV19	TRBJ2-1	few	TRBD1	14	CASRDRGFHNEQFF	TGTGCCAGTAGGGACAGGGGATTCCACAATGAGCAGTTCTTC
TRBV9	TRBJ1-1	-	-	14	CASSVVQGSGEAFF	TGTGCCAGCAGCGTAGTACAGGGATCGGGTGAAGCTTTCTTT
TRBV4-2	TRBJ1-2	-	-	16	CASSYDGQQANYGYTF	TGTGCCAGCAGCTACGATGGACAGCAAGCTAACTATGGCTACACCTTC
TRBV7-9	TRBJ1-1	-	-	16	CASSLALRIGGTEAFF	TGTGCCAGCAGCTTAGCGCTGAGGATCGGGGGCACTGAAGCTTTCTTT
TRBV5-1	TRBJ1-3	few	-	17	CASSLWALDRAGNTIYF	TGCGCCAGCAGCTTGTGGGCTCTGGACAGAGCCGGAAACACCATATATTTT
TRBV28	TRBJ1-5	-	-	15	CASSLSRGGSQPQHF	TGTGCCAGCAGTTTAAGCCGGGGGGGGAGTCAGCCCCAGCATTTT
TRBV28	TRBJ2-7	-	TRBD1	15	CASSFRGTGGYEQYF	TGTGCCAGCAGTTTTCGTGGGACAGGGGGCTACGAGCAGTACTTC
TRBV5-1	TRBJ2-7	few	TRBD1	14	CASSHGTGSLEQYF	TGCGCCAGCAGCCACGGGACAGGGTCTCTCGAGCAGTACTTC
TRBV11-2	TRBJ1-6	-	-	13	CASTGSWNSPLHF	TGTGCCAGCACTGGTAGTTGGAATTCACCCCTCCACTTT
TRBV7-8	TRBJ1-5	-	TRBD1	16	CASSLTSDRSAGPQHF	TGTGCCAGCAGCTTAACGTCGGACAGGTCCGCTGGTCCCCAGCATTTT
TRBV27	TRBJ1-3	-	-	14	CASSYTGSLNTIYF	TGTGCCAGCAGTTATACAGGGAGCTTAAACACCATATATTTT
TRBV7-2	TRBJ1-1	-	-	12	CASSLSRGEAFF	TGTGCCAGCAGCTTGTCTCGAGGTGAGGCTTTCTTT
TRBV7-2	TRBJ1-1	-	-	18	CASSLITGGGDKNTEAFF	TGTGCCAGCAGCCTAATAACCGGCGGGGGGGACAAGAACACTGAAGCTTTCTTT
TRBV5-4	TRBJ2-5	-	-	15	CASSLAGLAVETQYF	TGTGCCAGCAGCTTGGCAGGGTTGGCGGTAGAGACCCAGTACTTC
TRBV6-1	TRBJ2-5	-	TRBD2	15	CASSPPGLARETQYF	TGTGCCAGCAGCCCCCCGGGACTAGCGAGAGAGACCCAGTACTTC
TRBV19	TRBJ1-4	once	-	16	CASRSEGIRTYEKLFF	TGTGCCAGTAGATCTGAGGGTATAAGGACGTATGAAAAACTGTTTTTT
TRBV7-2	TRBJ1-3	-	-	16	CASSSVPAGFGNTIYF	TGTGCCAGCAGCTCCGTACCCGCAGGGTTCGGAAACACCATATATTTT
TRBV29-1	TRBJ2-3	-	TRBD2	14	CSVNREGRTDTQYF	TGCAGCGTTAACCGGGAGGGAAGGACAGATACGCAGTATTTT
TRBV4-1	TRBJ2-7	-	TRBD2	15	CASSLRLAGEYEQYF	TGCGCCAGCAGCCTTCGACTAGCGGGAGAATACGAGCAGTACTTC
TRBV19	TRBJ2-7	-	-	14	CASSLRLVFHEQYF	TGTGCCAGTAGTCTCCGACTAGTATTCCACGAGCAGTACTTC
TRBV9	TRBJ2-1	-	TRBD1	16	CASSANPRTGNDEQFF	TGTGCCAGCAGCGCCAACCCTCGGACAGGGAATGATGAGCAGTTCTTC
TRBV6-6	TRBJ1-1	-	TRBD1	13	CASSKTGDTEAFF	TGTGCCAGCAGTAAGACAGGGGACACTGAAGCTTTCTTT
TRBV25-1	TRBJ1-1	-	-	16	CASSESPPGVDTEAFF	TGTGCCAGCAGTGAATCTCCGCCAGGGGTTGACACTGAAGCTTTCTTT
TRBV25-1	TRBJ1-4	few	-	13	CASCNAGGWKLFF	TGTGCCAGCTGTAACGCGGGAGGGTGGAAACTGTTTTTT
TRBV29-1	TRBJ1-2	-	TRBD1	12	CSVRQGTYGYTF	TGCAGCGTCCGACAGGGGACCTACGGCTACACCTTC
TRBV13	TRBJ2-7	-	TRBD2	14	CASSLGGGGGEQYF	TGTGCCAGCAGCTTAGGTGGGGGGGGTGGCGAGCAGTACTTC
TRBV10-3	TRBJ2-2	-	-	13	CAISATVTGELFF	TGTGCCATCAGTGCGACTGTCACCGGGGAGCTGTTTTTT
TRBV5-4	TRBJ2-7	-	-	15	CASSLSSTDSYEQYF	TGTGCCAGCAGCTTGTCCTCGACAGACTCCTACGAGCAGTACTTC
TRBV4-2	TRBJ2-7	-	-	17	CASSQGAATGGTYEQYF	TGTGCCAGCAGCCAAGGCGCGGCGACAGGCGGAACCTACGAGCAGTACTTC
TRBV7-4	TRBJ2-3	-	-	18	CASSCFSDRYTSTDTQYF	TGTGCCAGCAGCTGTTTTAGCGACAGGTATACTAGCACAGATACGCAGTATTTT
TRBV2	TRBJ2-5	-	-	13	CASTTDSQETQYF	TGTGCCAGCACTACCGACAGCCAAGAGACCCAGTACTTC
TRBV7-9	TRBJ1-2	-	TRBD1	14	CASSLSTGNYGYTF	TGTGCCAGCAGCTTATCGACAGGGAACTATGGCTACACCTTC
TRBV7-8	TRBJ2-1	-	TRBD2	14	CASSLEGLAHEQFF	TGTGCCAGCAGCTTAGAGGGACTAGCGCATGAGCAGTTCTTC
TRBV5-1	TRBJ2-7	-	TRBD1	14	CASSTGQGLYEQYF	TGCGCCAGCAGCACGGGACAGGGTCTCTACGAGCAGTACTTC
TRBV10-2	TRBJ2-7	-	-	11	CASSATYEQYF	TGCGCCAGCAGTGCCACCTACGAGCAGTACTTC
TRBV28	TRBJ2-2	few	-	15	CASSLSPLNTGELFF	TGTGCCAGCAGTTTATCACCACTAAACACCGGGGAGCTGTTTTTT
TRBV28	TRBJ1-1	once	TRBD1	12	CASSLGQGKAFF	TGTGCCAGCAGTCTCGGACAGGGGAAAGCTTTCTTT
TRBV27	TRBJ1-3	-	TRBD1	14	CASRYRGAGNTIYF	TGTGCCAGCAGGTACAGGGGAGCTGGAAACACCATATATTTT
TRBV4-3	TRBJ1-2	-	TRBD1	16	CASSQGPRQGLDGYTF	TGCGCCAGCAGCCAAGGGCCCCGACAGGGGCTTGATGGCTACACCTTC
TRBV28	TRBJ1-1	-	TRBD1	13	CASSTGMIAEAFF	TGTGCCAGCTCGACAGGGATGATCGCTGAAGCTTTCTTT
TRBV19	TRBJ2-7	few	-	13	CASSSSGSYEQYF	TGTGCCAGTAGTAGTAGCGGCTCCTACGAGCAGTACTTC
TRBV9	TRBJ2-1	-	TRBD1	14	CASSAGTGDGEQFF	TGTGCCAGCAGCGCCGGGACAGGGGACGGTGAGCAGTTCTTC
TRBV7-2	TRBJ1-2	-	-	13	CASSPMARGDYTF	TGTGCCAGCAGCCCCATGGCCAGGGGTGACTACACCTTC
TRBV4-3	TRBJ1-2	-	-	16	CASSQVSQQVPYGYTF	TGCGCCAGCAGCCAAGTTAGTCAACAGGTCCCCTATGGCTACACCTTC
TRBV29-1	TRBJ2-5	-	TRBD2	19	CSVEDLGAGARFVQETQYF	TGCAGCGTTGAAGATCTTGGAGCGGGGGCGCGGTTTGTCCAAGAGACCCAGTACTTC
TRBV4-3	TRBJ2-1	-	-	17	CASSQGRRPSSYNEQFF	TGCGCCAGCAGCCAAGGCCGGAGACCTAGCTCCTACAATGAGCAGTTCTTC
TRBV5-1	TRBJ1-6	-	TRBD1	18	CASSLAGQGSSYNSPLHF	TGCGCCAGCAGCTTGGCTGGACAGGGGAGCTCCTATAATTCACCCCTCCACTTT